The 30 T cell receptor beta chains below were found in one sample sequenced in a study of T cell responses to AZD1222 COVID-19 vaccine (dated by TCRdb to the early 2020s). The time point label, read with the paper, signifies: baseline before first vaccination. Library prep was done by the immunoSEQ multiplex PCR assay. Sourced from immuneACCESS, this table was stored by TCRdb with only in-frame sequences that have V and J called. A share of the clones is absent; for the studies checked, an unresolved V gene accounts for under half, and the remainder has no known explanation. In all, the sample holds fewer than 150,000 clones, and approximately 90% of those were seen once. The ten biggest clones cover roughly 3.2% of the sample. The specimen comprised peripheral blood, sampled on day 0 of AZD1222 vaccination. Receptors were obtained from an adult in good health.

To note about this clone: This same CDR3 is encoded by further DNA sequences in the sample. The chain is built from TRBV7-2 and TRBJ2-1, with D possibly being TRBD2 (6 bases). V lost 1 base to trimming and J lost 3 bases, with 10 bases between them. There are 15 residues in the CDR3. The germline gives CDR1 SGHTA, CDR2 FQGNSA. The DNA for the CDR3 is TGTGCCAGCAGCTTAGATAGCGGCCGCTACAATGAGCAGTTCTTC. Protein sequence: CASSLDSGRYNEQFF.

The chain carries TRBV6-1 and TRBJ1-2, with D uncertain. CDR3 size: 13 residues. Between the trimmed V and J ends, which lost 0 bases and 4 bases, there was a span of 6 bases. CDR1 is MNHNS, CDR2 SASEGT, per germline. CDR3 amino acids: CASSEAASYGYTF. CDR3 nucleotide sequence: TGTGCCAGCAGTGAAGCAGCTTCCTATGGCTACACCTTC.

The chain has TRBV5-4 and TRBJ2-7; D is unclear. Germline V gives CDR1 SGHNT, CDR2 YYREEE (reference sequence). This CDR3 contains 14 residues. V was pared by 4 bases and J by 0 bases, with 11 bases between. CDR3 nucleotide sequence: TGTGCCAGCAGCCGGTGGTCGGACTCCTACGAGCAGTACTTC. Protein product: CASSRWSDSYEQYF.

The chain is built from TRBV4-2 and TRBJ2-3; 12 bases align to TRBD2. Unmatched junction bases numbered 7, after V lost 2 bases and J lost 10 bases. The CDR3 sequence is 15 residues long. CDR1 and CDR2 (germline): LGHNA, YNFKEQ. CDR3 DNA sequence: TGTGCCAGCAGCCAATCGACTAGCGGGGGTTTGTCGCAGTATTTT. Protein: CASSQSTSGGLSQYF.

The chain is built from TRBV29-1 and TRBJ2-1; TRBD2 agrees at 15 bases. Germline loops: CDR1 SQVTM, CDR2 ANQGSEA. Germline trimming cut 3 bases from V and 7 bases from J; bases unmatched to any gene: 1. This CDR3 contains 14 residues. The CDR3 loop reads CSVDGLAGGNEQFF. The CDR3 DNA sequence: TGCAGCGTTGACGGACTAGCGGGGGGGAATGAGCAGTTCTTC.

The CDR3 spells CASSSEGITDTQYF. Here the CDR3 DNA reads TGTGCCAGCAGTTCGGAAGGAATCACAGATACGCAGTATTTT. The rearrangement joins TRBV6-2 or TRBV6-3 to TRBJ2-3, with D unclear. The germline CDR1 and CDR2 sequences are MNHEY and SVGEGT. This CDR3 comprises 14 residues. V lost 4 bases, J lost 2 bases, and 10 bases lay in between.

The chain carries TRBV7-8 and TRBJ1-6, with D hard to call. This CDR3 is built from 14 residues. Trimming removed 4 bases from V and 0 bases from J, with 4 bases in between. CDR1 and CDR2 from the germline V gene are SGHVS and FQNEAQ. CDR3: CASSSTSYNSPLHF. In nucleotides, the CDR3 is TGTGCCAGCAGCTCGACCTCCTATAATTCACCCCTCCACTTT.

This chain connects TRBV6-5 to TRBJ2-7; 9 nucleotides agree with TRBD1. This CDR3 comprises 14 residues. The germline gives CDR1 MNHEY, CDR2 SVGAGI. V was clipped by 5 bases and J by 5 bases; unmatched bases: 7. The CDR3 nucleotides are TGTGCCAGCAGTACCCAACAGGGGGCTAACGAGCAGTACTTC. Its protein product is CASSTQQGANEQYF.

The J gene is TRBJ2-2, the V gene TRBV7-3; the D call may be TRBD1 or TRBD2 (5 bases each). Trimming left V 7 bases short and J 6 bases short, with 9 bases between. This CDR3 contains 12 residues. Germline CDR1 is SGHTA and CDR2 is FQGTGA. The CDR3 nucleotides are TGTGCCAGCAATCGGGGCGCCGGGGAGCTGTTTTTT. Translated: CASNRGAGELFF.

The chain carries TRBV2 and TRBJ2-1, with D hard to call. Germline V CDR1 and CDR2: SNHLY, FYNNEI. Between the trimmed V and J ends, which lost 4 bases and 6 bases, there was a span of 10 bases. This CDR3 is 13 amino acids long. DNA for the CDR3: TGTGCCAGCAGTGTGCGCCTTATCAATGAGCAGTTCTTC. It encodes CASSVRLINEQFF. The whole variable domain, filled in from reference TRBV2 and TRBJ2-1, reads EPEVTQTPSHQVTQMGQEVILRCVPISNHLYFYWYRQILGQKVEFLVSFYNNEISEKSEIFDDQFSVERPDGSNFTLKIRSTKLEDSAMYFCASSVRLINEQFFGPGTRLTVL.

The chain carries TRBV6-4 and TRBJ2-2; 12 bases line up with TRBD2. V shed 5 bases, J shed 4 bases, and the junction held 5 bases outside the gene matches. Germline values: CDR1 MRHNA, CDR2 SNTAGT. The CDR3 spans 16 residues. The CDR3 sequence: CASSPRTSGVTGELFF. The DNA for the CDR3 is TGTGCCAGCAGTCCCCGGACTAGCGGGGTCACCGGGGAGCTGTTTTTT.

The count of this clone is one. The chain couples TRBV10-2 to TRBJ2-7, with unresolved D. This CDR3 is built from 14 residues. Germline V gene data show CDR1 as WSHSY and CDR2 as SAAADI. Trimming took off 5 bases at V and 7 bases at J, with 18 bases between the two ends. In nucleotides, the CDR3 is TGCGCCAGCAGTCCCCGACGGCAGCTGGGGGAGCAGTACTTC. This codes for CASSPRRQLGEQYF.

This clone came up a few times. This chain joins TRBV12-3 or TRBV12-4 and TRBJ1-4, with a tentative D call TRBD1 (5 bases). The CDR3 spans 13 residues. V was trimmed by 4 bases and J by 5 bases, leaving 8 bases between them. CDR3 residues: CASSSGANEKLFF. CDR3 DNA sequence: TGTGCCAGCAGTTCTGGGGCGAATGAAAAACTGTTTTTT.

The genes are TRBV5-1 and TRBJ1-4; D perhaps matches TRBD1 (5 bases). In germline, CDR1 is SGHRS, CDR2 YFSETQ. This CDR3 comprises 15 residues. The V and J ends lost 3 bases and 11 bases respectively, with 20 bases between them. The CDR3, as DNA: TGCGCCAGCAGCTCTGACAGCGCCGAAATGAGGAAACTGTTTTTT. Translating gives CASSSDSAEMRKLFF.

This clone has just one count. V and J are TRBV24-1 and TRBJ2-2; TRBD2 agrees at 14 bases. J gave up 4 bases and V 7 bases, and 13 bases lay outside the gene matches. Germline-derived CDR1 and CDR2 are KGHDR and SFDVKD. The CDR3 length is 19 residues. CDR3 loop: CATSSLRTSGRSGTGELFF. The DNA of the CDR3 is TGTGCCACCAGCAGCCTCCGGACTAGCGGGAGGTCCGGCACCGGGGAGCTGTTTTTT.

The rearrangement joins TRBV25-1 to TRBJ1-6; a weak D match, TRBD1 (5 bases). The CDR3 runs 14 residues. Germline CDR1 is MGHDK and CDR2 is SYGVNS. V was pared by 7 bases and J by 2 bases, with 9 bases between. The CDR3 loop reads CASIAGAYNSPLHF. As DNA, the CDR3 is TGTGCCAGCATTGCGGGGGCCTATAATTCACCCCTCCACTTT.

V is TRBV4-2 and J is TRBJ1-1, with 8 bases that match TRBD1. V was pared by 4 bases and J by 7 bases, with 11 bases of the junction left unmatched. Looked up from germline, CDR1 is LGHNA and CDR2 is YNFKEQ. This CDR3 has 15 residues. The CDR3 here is CASSRDMTGAGEAFF. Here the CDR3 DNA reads TGTGCCAGCAGCCGAGACATGACAGGGGCGGGTGAAGCTTTCTTT.

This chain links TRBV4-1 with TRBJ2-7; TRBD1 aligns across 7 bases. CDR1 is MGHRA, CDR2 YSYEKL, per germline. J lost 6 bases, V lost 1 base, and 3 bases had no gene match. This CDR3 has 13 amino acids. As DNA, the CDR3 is TGCGCCAGCAGCCAAGTTTCAGGGGGCGAGCAGTACTTC. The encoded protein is CASSQVSGGEQYF.

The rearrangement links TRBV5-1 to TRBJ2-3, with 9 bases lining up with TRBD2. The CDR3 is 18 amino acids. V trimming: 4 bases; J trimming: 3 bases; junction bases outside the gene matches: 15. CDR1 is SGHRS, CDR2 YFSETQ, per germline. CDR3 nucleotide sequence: TGCGCCAGCAGCCCTAGCGGGATGGTTATCTTTGGAACAGATACGCAGTATTTT. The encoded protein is CASSPSGMVIFGTDTQYF.

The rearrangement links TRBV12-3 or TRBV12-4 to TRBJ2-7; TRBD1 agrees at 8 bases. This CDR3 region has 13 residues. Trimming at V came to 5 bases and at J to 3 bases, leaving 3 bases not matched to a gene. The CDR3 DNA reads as TGTGCCAGCAGTCCTGGACAGGGCTACGAGCAGTACTTC. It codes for CASSPGQGYEQYF.

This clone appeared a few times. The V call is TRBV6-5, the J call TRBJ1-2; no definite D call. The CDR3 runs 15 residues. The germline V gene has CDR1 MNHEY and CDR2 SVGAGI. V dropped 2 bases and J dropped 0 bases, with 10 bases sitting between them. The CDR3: CASSYDYSTNYGYTF. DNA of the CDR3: TGTGCCAGCAGTTACGATTATTCCACTAACTATGGCTACACCTTC.

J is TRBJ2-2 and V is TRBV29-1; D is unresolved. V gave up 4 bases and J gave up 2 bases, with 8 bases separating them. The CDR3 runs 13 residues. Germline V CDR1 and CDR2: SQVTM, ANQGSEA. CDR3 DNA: TGCAGCGTTGGGGCAGGAAACACCGGGGAGCTGTTTTTT. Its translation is CSVGAGNTGELFF.

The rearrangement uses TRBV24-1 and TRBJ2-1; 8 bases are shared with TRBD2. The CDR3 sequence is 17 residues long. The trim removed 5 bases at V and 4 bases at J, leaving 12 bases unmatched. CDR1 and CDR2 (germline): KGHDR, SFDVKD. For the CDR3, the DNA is TGTGCCACCAGTGGAGATGGGCGGGAGGAAACTTACAATGAGCAGTTCTTC. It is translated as CATSGDGREETYNEQFF.

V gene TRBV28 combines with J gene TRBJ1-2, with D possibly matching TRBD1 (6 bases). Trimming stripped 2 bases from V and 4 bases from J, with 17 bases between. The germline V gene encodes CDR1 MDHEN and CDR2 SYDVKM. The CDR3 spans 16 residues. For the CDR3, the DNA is TGTGCCAGCAGTTTAAGCGGGGGGGCGCGAGTCTATGGCTACACCTTC. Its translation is CASSLSGGARVYGYTF.

CDR3 sequence reads: CASSLKGTSRGDEQFF. The CDR3 region has the DNA TGTGCCAGCAGCTTAAAGGGGACTAGCCGGGGCGATGAGCAGTTCTTC. This rearrangement joins TRBV7-2 to TRBJ2-1; TRBD2 aligns across 9 bases. Germline trimming cut 2 bases from V and 8 bases from J; bases unmatched to any gene: 10. The length of the CDR3 is 16 residues. Germline CDR1 and CDR2: SGHTA and FQGNSA.

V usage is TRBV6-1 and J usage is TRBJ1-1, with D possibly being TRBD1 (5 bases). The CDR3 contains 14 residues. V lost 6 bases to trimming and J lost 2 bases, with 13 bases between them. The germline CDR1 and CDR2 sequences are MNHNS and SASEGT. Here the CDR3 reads CASRSPTENTEAFF. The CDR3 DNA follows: TGTGCCAGCAGATCTCCGACAGAAAACACTGAAGCTTTCTTT.

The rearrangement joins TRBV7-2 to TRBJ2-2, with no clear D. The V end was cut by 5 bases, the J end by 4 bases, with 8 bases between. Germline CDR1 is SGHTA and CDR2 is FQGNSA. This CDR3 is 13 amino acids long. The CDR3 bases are TGTGCCAGCAGCCGAAGGTCCACCGGGGAGCTGTTTTTT. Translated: CASSRRSTGELFF.

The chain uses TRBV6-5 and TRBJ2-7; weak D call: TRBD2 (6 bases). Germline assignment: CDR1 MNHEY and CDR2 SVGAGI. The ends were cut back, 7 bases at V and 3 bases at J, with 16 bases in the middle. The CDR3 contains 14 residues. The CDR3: CASNGGPLSYEQYF. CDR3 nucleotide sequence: TGTGCCAGCAACGGGGGACCCCTAAGCTACGAGCAGTACTTC.

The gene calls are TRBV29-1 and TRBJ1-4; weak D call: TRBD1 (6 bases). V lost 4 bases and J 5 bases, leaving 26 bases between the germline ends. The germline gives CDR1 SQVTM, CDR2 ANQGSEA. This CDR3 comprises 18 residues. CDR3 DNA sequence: TGCAGCGTTGCGGGACACCGAACCTCCGGTGGGACAAATGAAAAACTGTTTTTT. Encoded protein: CSVAGHRTSGGTNEKLFF.

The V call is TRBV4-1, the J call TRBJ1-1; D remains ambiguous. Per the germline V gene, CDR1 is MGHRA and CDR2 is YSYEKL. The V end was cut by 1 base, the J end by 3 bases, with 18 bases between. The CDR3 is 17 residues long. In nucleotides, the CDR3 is TGCGCCAGCAGCCAAGCCCTAAAAAAGGCGGAGGACACTGAAGCTTTCTTT. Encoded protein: CASSQALKKAEDTEAFF.